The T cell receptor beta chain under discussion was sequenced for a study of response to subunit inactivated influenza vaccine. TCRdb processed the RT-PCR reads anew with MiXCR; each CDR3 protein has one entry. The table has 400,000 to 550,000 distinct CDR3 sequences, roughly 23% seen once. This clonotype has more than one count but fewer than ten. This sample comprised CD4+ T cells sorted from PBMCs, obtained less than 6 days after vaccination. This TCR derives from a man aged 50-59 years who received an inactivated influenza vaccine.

The CDR3 DNA reads TGCAGTGCTACTCGCGGGGCCGTAGCCAAAAACATTCAGTACTTC. Residues: CSATRGAVAKNIQYF. The V call is TRBV20-1, the J call TRBJ2-4; D perhaps matches TRBD2 (6 bases). From germline, CDR1 is DFQATT and CDR2 SNEGSKA (reference sequence). The CDR3 runs to 15 residues. The V end was cut by 4 bases, the J end by 0 bases, with 13 bases between.